Described below is a single T cell receptor (beta chain) sequence and its context. Trimming took 4 bases from V and 7 from J, leaving 14 bases between them. The germline CDR1 and CDR2 sequences are SQVTM and ANQGSEA. The CDR3 contains 13 residues. The entry originates in a study of T-cell reconstitution after alpha-beta-depleted transplantation in children. Using unique molecular identifiers, the investigators prepared the TCRbeta library. In TCRdb, the PCR reads were re-called with MiXCR into one record per CDR3 protein. This repertoire shows around 380,000 distinct CDR3 sequences, about 11% found once; its top ten account for roughly 6%.

The rearrangement uses TRBV29-1 and TRBJ2-1; tentatively, D is TRBD1 or TRBD2 (6 bases each). Material: PBMCs from the stem cell graft donor, obtained from the stem cell graft. The sequence was obtained from a human donor who donated a stem cell graft to a child with acute myeloid leukemia. CDR3 in DNA: TGCAGCGTTGGGAGGGGGGAGAGAAATGAGCAGTTCTTC. It codes for CSVGRGERNEQFF.